The 32 T cell receptor beta chains in this list originate from one sample, sequenced in a study of cytomegalovirus exposure and HLA in healthy donors. Assay used: immunoSEQ multiplex PCR; TCRdb lists only in-frame clones, some missing. This sample yields roughly 52,000 clones, of which 80% to 95% are seen a single time; over 3% belongs to the top ten. The source material was PBMCs. These receptors all come from a man aged 18 to 30 in good health and CMV-seronegative.

The V and J genes are TRBV18 and TRBJ2-4; TRBD1 is a possible D gene (6 bases). CDR1 KGHSH and CDR2 LQKENI come from the germline V gene. The CDR3 covers 16 residues. With 1 base removed from V and 5 bases from J, the gap between germline ends came to 15 bases. The CDR3 sequence is CASSPRTDKTQNIQYF. Here the CDR3 DNA reads TGTGCCAGCTCACCACGGACAGACAAAACCCAAAACATTCAGTACTTC.

The V gene is TRBV27, the J gene TRBJ2-2, with 8 nucleotides matching TRBD1. Per the germline V gene, CDR1 is MNHEY and CDR2 is SMNVEV (reference sequence). The CDR3 contains 23 residues. V lost 2 bases and J lost 4; bases outside the gene matches: 27. CDR3 nucleotide sequence: TGTGCCAGCAGTTTAATGTGGCGGCCCCTGGCGGGACAGGAGGTCCCAGGCACCGGGGAGCTGTTTTTT. This sequence encodes CASSLMWRPLAGQEVPGTGELFF.

V and J are TRBV9 and TRBJ1-5; D gene uncertain. The germline gives CDR1 SGDLS, CDR2 YYNGEE. V lost 0 bases, J lost 0 bases, and 25 bases lay in between. The length of the CDR3 is 21 residues. CDR3 nucleotide sequence: TGTGCCAGCAGCGTAGTGCCCCTTTCAGGACTAACCAGATATAGCAATCAGCCCCAGCATTTT. This codes for CASSVVPLSGLTRYSNQPQHF. The full variable domain, rest sourced from reference TRBV9 and TRBJ1-5, is DSGVTQTPKHLITATGQRVTLRCSPRSGDLSVYWYQQSLDQGLQFLIQYYNGEERAKGNILERFSAQQFPDLHSELNLSSLELGDSALYFCASSVVPLSGLTRYSNQPQHFGDGTRLSIL.

This sequence joins TRBV6-5 and TRBJ2-1; no clear D. V shed 6 bases and J shed 8 bases, with 8 bases lying between them. Germline V gene lookup returns CDR1 MNHEY and CDR2 SVGAGI. This CDR3 contains 11 residues. CDR3 sequence (DNA): TGTGCCAGCAGCTCAAGCTATGAGCAGTTCTTC. It is translated as CASSSSYEQFF.

The rearrangement links TRBV6-6 to TRBJ1-4; the D gene is possibly TRBD1 (6 bases). This CDR3 comprises 15 residues. V lost 5 bases to trimming and J lost 7 bases, with 17 bases between them. Germline V lookup: CDR1 MNHNY, CDR2 SVGAGI (reference sequence). As DNA, the CDR3 is TGTGCCAGCAGTGAGACGGGGGGCAGGGGTGAAAAACTGTTTTTT. It yields the protein CASSETGGRGEKLFF.

V and J are TRBV5-1 and TRBJ2-5; the match to TRBD2 covers 9 bases. The CDR3 extends over 13 amino acids. The J segment lost 7 bases and the V segment lost 1 base, leaving 2 bases of the junction unmatched. Germline V lookup: CDR1 SGHRS, CDR2 YFSETQ. The CDR3, as DNA: TGCGCCAGCAGCTTGTGGCGGGAGGGGACCCAGTACTTC. It is translated as CASSLWREGTQYF. The variable domain in full, completed from reference TRBV5-1 and TRBJ2-5, reads KAGVTQTPRYLIKTRGQQVTLSCSPISGHRSVSWYQQTPGQGLQFLFEYFSETQRNKGNFPGRFSGRQFSNSRSEMNVSTLELGDSALYLCASSLWREGTQYFGPGTRLLVL.

V and J are TRBV6-4 and TRBJ1-2; a weak D match, TRBD1 (6 bases). The V end was cut by 6 bases, the J end by 7 bases, with 18 bases between. CDR3 length: 14 residues. Germline V lookup: CDR1 MRHNA, CDR2 SNTAGT. DNA of the CDR3: TGTGCCAGCAGAGAATCCAGGGGTCTAGGTGGCTACACCTTC. Residues: CASRESRGLGGYTF.

This chain links TRBV7-9 with TRBJ2-1; perhaps TRBD1 as D (5 bases). Trimming cost V 7 bases and J 8 bases, with 9 bases left between them. Per germline, CDR1 SEHNR and CDR2 FQNEAQ (reference sequence). CDR3 size: 11 residues. The CDR3 DNA sequence: TGTGCCAGCACCCAGGGCGATGAGCAGTTCTTC. Protein product: CASTQGDEQFF.

The chain couples TRBV28 to TRBJ2-3, with 8 bases lining up with TRBD1. CDR3 length equals 15 residues. Germline values: CDR1 MDHEN, CDR2 SYDVKM. J was trimmed by 1 base and V by 4 bases; bases with no gene match: 4. CDR3 sequence reads: CASSSPGQGTDTQYF. The CDR3 nucleotides are TGTGCCAGCAGTTCCCCGGGACAGGGCACAGATACGCAGTATTTT.

V is TRBV20-1 and J is TRBJ1-2; D call uncertain. CDR3 size: 11 residues. The V and J ends lost 3 bases and 3 bases respectively, with 5 bases between them. The germline gives CDR1 DFQATT, CDR2 SNEGSKA (reference sequence). CDR3 DNA: TGCAGTGCTAGTTCCTACTATGGCTACACCTTC. The encoded protein is CSASSYYGYTF.

J is TRBJ2-6 and V is TRBV18; 9 nucleotides line up with TRBD1. V shed 3 bases and J 3 bases; nucleotides not matched to a gene: 6. The germline V gene has CDR1 KGHSH and CDR2 LQKENI. The CDR3 loop spans 17 amino acids. CDR3: CASSPVGQGNGANVLTF. The CDR3 region has the DNA TGTGCCAGCTCACCTGTAGGACAGGGGAATGGGGCCAACGTCCTGACTTTC.

In DNA, the CDR3 is TGTGCCAGCAGTGAATGGGCAGGGGAGGGTAGGGAGCAGTACTTC. It encodes CASSEWAGEGREQYF. The chain has TRBV25-1 and TRBJ2-7, with D perhaps TRBD2 (7 bases). The germline CDR1 and CDR2 sequences are MGHDK and SYGVNS. Trimming stripped 1 base from V and 7 bases from J, with 17 bases between. The CDR3 is 15 residues long.

This chain connects TRBV11-3 to TRBJ2-3, with TRBD1 matching over 10 bases. Germline values: CDR1 SGHNT, CDR2 YENEEA. V trimming: 5 bases; J trimming: 4 bases; junction bases outside the gene matches: 6. CDR3 size: 15 residues. CDR3 coding DNA: TGTGCCAGCAGCCCGGGACAGGGGAAACCAGATACGCAGTATTTT. Protein: CASSPGQGKPDTQYF.

This clone was observed once. This chain joins TRBV10-1 and TRBJ2-5; a weak D match, TRBD2 (5 bases). Trimming took 4 bases from V and 4 from J, leaving 10 bases between them. Germline V CDR1 and CDR2: WNHNN, SYGVQD (reference sequence). The CDR3 has 13 residues. In DNA form, the CDR3 reads TGCGCCAGCAGTGTGGGAGTCGGAGAGACCCAGTACTTC. Translated, it gives CASSVGVGETQYF.

This CDR3 reads CASSQVDRPGNTIYF. CDR3 in DNA: TGCGCCAGCAGCCAAGTGGACAGACCTGGAAACACCATATATTTT. The rearrangement joins TRBV4-1 to TRBJ1-3; D might be TRBD1 (6 bases). CDR3 length: 15 residues. Trimming took off 1 base at V and 2 bases at J, with 9 bases between the two ends. Germline V gene sequence: CDR1 MGHRA, CDR2 YSYEKL.

This chain joins TRBV5-1 and TRBJ1-1; a possible D gene is TRBD1 (6 bases). The CDR3 is 16 residues long. V dropped 0 bases and J dropped 5 bases, with 17 bases sitting between them. Germline CDR1 is SGHRS and CDR2 is YFSETQ. CDR3 sequence: CASSLAGGRTATEAFF. The CDR3 nucleotides are TGCGCCAGCAGCTTGGCCGGGGGGAGGACAGCTACTGAAGCTTTCTTT.

The chain carries TRBV19 and TRBJ1-1; 9 bases align to TRBD1. Germline lookup yields CDR1 LNHDA and CDR2 SQIVND (reference sequence). V was pared by 10 bases and J by 4 bases, with 10 bases of the junction left unmatched. CDR3 size: 14 residues. The CDR3 loop is CATSSGQGLTEAFF. The CDR3 DNA is TGTGCCACTTCCTCGGGACAGGGCCTCACTGAAGCTTTCTTT.

The CDR3 is CATSRDRVHTEAFF. CDR3 DNA sequence: TGTGCCACCAGCAGAGATCGAGTTCACACTGAAGCTTTCTTT. The V call is TRBV15, the J call TRBJ1-1; no definite D call. The CDR3 extends over 14 amino acids. V lost 0 bases, J lost 3 bases, and 8 bases lay in between. The germline V gene encodes CDR1 LNHNV and CDR2 YYDKDF (reference sequence).

The chain has TRBV10-2 and TRBJ2-1; D is perhaps TRBD1 (6 bases). Between the trimmed V and J ends, which lost 1 base and 10 bases, there was a span of 11 bases. Germline assignment: CDR1 WSHSY and CDR2 SAAADI. The CDR3 is 13 amino acids. CDR3 coding DNA: TGCGCCAGCAGTGAGTATTGGACAGCAGAGCAGTTCTTC. Its protein product is CASSEYWTAEQFF.

V gene TRBV27 combines with J gene TRBJ2-7, with 10 bases identical to TRBD1. After removal of 5 bases from V and 6 bases from J, the junction contained 10 bases not matched to a gene. This CDR3 spans 15 amino acids. CDR1 and CDR2 from the germline V gene are MNHEY and SMNVEV (reference sequence). The CDR3 here is CASSTTGQGNREQYF. CDR3 bases: TGTGCCAGCAGTACCACGGGACAGGGGAATCGCGAGCAGTACTTC.

V gene TRBV5-1 combines with J gene TRBJ1-2; 9 bases fit TRBD1. Germline CDR1 and CDR2: SGHRS and YFSETQ. The J segment lost 1 base and the V segment lost 4 bases, leaving 5 bases of the junction unmatched. The CDR3 extends over 15 amino acids. The CDR3 DNA sequence: TGCGCCAGCAGCACCCGACAGGGGGGTAACTATGGCTACACCTTC. Amino acid sequence: CASSTRQGGNYGYTF.

The genes are TRBV18 and TRBJ1-5; 9 positions match TRBD1. The CDR3 extends over 18 amino acids. Germline V gives CDR1 KGHSH, CDR2 LQKENI. Unmatched junction bases numbered 11, after V lost 0 bases and J lost 5 bases. The CDR3, as DNA: TGTGCCAGCTCACCACCGAATACAGGGGGCGCCTGGGATCAGCCCCAGCATTTT. Its translation is CASSPPNTGGAWDQPQHF.

The CDR3 spells CAISEYFYGYTF. The CDR3 DNA follows: TGTGCCATCAGTGAGTACTTCTATGGCTACACCTTC. This rearrangement joins TRBV10-3 to TRBJ1-2; D unresolved. Trimming shortened V by 1 base and J by 4 bases, and 4 bases separated the two germline ends. Per the germline V gene, CDR1 is ENHRY and CDR2 is SYGVKD. The CDR3 totals 12 residues.

The chain joins TRBV7-3 to TRBJ2-2, with 9 bases identical to TRBD2. Unmatched junction bases numbered 13, after V lost 1 base and J lost 4 bases. Germline loops: CDR1 SGHTA, CDR2 FQGTGA. The CDR3 is 19 amino acids. CDR3 bases: TGTGCCAGCAGCTTAATCGGGCCCTTGAGCGGGAGGATCACCGGGGAGCTGTTTTTT. Amino acid sequence: CASSLIGPLSGRITGELFF. Complete variable domain (other parts from reference TRBV7-3 and TRBJ2-2): GAGVSQTPSNKVTEKGKYVELRCDPISGHTALYWYRQSLGQGPEFLIYFQGTGAADDSGLPNDRFFAVRPEGSVSTLKIQRTERGDSAVYLCASSLIGPLSGRITGELFFGEGSRLTVL.

J is TRBJ2-3 and V is TRBV7-8, with a possible D match to TRBD2 (6 bases). Germline lookup yields CDR1 SGHVS and CDR2 FQNEAQ. V lost 7 bases and J 0 bases, leaving 17 bases between the germline ends. CDR3 length: 16 residues. The CDR3 nucleotides read TGTGCCAGCATCAAAAACCCGGCGGGGAGCACAGATACGCAGTATTTT. Its protein product is CASIKNPAGSTDTQYF.

This chain connects TRBV19 to TRBJ2-1; perhaps TRBD2 as D (6 bases). CDR1 and CDR2 from the germline V gene are LNHDA and SQIVND (reference sequence). The CDR3 is made up of 15 amino acids. V lost 5 bases, J lost 0 bases, and 11 bases lay in between. The CDR3 region has the DNA TGTGCCAGTAGTTTCCCCGGGAGCTCCTACAATGAGCAGTTCTTC. Protein: CASSFPGSSYNEQFF.

The chain links TRBV19 to TRBJ1-5, with 7 bases that match TRBD1. CDR1 and CDR2 (germline): LNHDA, SQIVND (reference sequence). Trimming cost V 6 bases and J 1 base; bases outside gene matches: 3. The CDR3 length is 14 residues. CDR3 nucleotides: TGTGCCAGTAGCGGACAGGTCAGCAATCAGCCCCAGCATTTT. Translated: CASSGQVSNQPQHF.

This clone was counted a single time. The J gene is TRBJ2-2, the V gene TRBV2, with 10 bases fitting TRBD2. The CDR3 totals 16 residues. V gave up 6 bases and J gave up 4 bases; unmatched junction bases: 8. Germline CDR1 and CDR2: SNHLY and FYNNEI. The CDR3 coding sequence is TGTGCCAGCAGACAATTAGCGGGAGGTCTCACCGGGGAGCTGTTTTTT. It codes for CASRQLAGGLTGELFF.

The chain has TRBV7-2 and TRBJ2-1; weak D call: TRBD2 (5 bases). Trimming left V 5 bases short and J 3 bases short, with 14 bases between. CDR1 and CDR2 from the germline V gene are SGHTA and FQGNSA. The CDR3 is 15 amino acids. The CDR3 is CASSALADIYNEQFF. For the CDR3, the DNA is TGTGCCAGCAGCGCGCTAGCAGACATCTACAATGAGCAGTTCTTC.

The chain recombines TRBV19 with TRBJ2-2; D gene uncertain. Germline CDR1 is LNHDA and CDR2 is SQIVND (reference sequence). V shed 1 base and J shed 2 bases, with 5 bases lying between them. The CDR3 totals 14 residues. CDR3 in DNA: TGTGCCAGTAGTATAGGGCCAAACACCGGGGAGCTGTTTTTT. Amino acid sequence: CASSIGPNTGELFF.

V is TRBV6-6 and J is TRBJ1-3, with 9 bases identical to TRBD1. This CDR3 contains 14 residues. V was pared by 4 bases and J by 5 bases, with 3 bases of the junction left unmatched. The V gene's germline CDR1 is MNHNY and CDR2 SVGAGI (reference sequence). The CDR3 sequence: CASSSGQGRNTIYF. DNA for the CDR3: TGTGCCAGCAGTTCCGGACAGGGGAGAAACACCATATATTTT.

The V call is TRBV11-2, the J call TRBJ2-5; 12 bases map to TRBD1. This CDR3 spans 15 amino acids. Germline lookup yields CDR1 SGHAT and CDR2 FQNNGV. With 5 bases clipped from V and 5 bases from J, the junction kept 6 bases outside the gene matches. CDR3 residues: CASSPGQGAWETQYF. Written as DNA, the CDR3 is TGTGCCAGCAGCCCGGGACAGGGGGCTTGGGAGACCCAGTACTTC.